These 27 T cell receptor beta chains came from one sample sequenced in a study of blood T cell repertoires in COVID-19 (dated by TCRdb to the early 2020s). Library preparation employed the immunoSEQ multiplex PCR assay. TCRdb obtained this table from immuneACCESS and retained in-frame rearrangements with V and J assigned. These tables miss some clones; where compared with another copy, unresolved V genes account for less than half of the shortfall, and the remainder is unexplained. This sample is represented by some 110,000 clones; around four fifths of them were singletons. Around 6.2% of the sample comes from the top ten. The sample consisted of peripheral blood. The origin of the receptors is a man aged 80 or over with COVID-19, enrolled during active disease.

About this clone: Sequence at one end of the junction differs from germline and may be a read error. J is TRBJ1-3 and V is TRBV5-1; 7 positions agree with TRBD1. Germline lookup yields CDR1 SGHRS and CDR2 YFSETQ. CDR3 length: 18 residues. CDR3 region: CASSLEEITGVSGNTIYF. DNA of the CDR3: TGCGCCAGCAGTTTGGAGGAGATAACAGGGGTATCTGGAAACACCATATATTTT.

There are a few counts of this clone. This sequence joins TRBV5-1 and TRBJ2-7; D is unresolved. The V end was cut by 0 bases, the J end by 2 bases, with 3 bases between. Germline CDR1 and CDR2: SGHRS and YFSETQ. This CDR3 comprises 12 residues. The CDR3 protein is CASSLGAYEQYF. The CDR3 DNA is TGCGCCAGCAGCTTGGGAGCCTACGAGCAGTACTTC. Drawing the rest from reference TRBV5-1 and TRBJ2-7, the complete variable domain is KAGVTQTPRYLIKTRGQQVTLSCSPISGHRSVSWYQQTPGQGLQFLFEYFSETQRNKGNFPGRFSGRQFSNSRSEMNVSTLELGDSALYLCASSLGAYEQYFGPGTRLTVT.

This rearrangement joins TRBV9 to TRBJ1-1; 7 bases agree with TRBD1. From germline, CDR1 is SGDLS and CDR2 YYNGEE. CDR3 size: 15 residues. J lost 6 bases, V lost 0 bases, and 8 bases had no gene match. Here the CDR3 reads CASSVGRGGNAEAFF. As DNA, the CDR3 is TGTGCCAGCAGCGTAGGCCGAGGGGGCAATGCTGAAGCTTTCTTT.

The rearrangement uses TRBV11-2 and TRBJ2-3; 7 nucleotides agree with TRBD2. The J segment lost 0 bases and the V segment lost 3 bases, leaving 9 bases of the junction unmatched. Germline V lookup: CDR1 SGHAT, CDR2 FQNNGV. The CDR3 spans 17 residues. CDR3 nucleotide sequence: TGTGCCAGCAGCTTGGGTAGCGGGCCCCTTAGCACAGATACGCAGTATTTT. This translates into CASSLGSGPLSTDTQYF.

This chain joins TRBV18 and TRBJ1-3; possible D gene TRBD1, 5 bases. V lost 3 bases to trimming and J lost 1 base, with 7 bases between them. CDR1 KGHSH and CDR2 LQKENI come from the germline V gene. The CDR3 is 14 amino acids. The CDR3 sequence: CASSPQGSGNTIYF. The CDR3 nucleotides are TGTGCCAGCTCACCCCAGGGATCTGGAAACACCATATATTTT.

This clone was counted a few times. The CDR3 region has the DNA TGCGCCAGCAGCCAAGAGTTCGGACTAGCGGGAGAATCCTACGAGCAGTACTTC. Its protein product is CASSQEFGLAGESYEQYF. The chain combines TRBV4-1 with TRBJ2-7; 13 bases are a match to TRBD2. The V gene's germline CDR1 is MGHRA and CDR2 YSYEKL. The CDR3 contains 18 residues. The V and J ends lost 0 bases and 1 base, in that order; junction bases with no gene match: 6.

The chain carries TRBV30 and TRBJ2-7; TRBD1 matches 10 bases. This CDR3 has 15 amino acids. Unmatched junction bases numbered 10, after V lost 5 bases and J lost 3 bases. CDR1 and CDR2 (germline): GTSNPN, SVGIG (reference sequence). Here the CDR3 reads CAWGTGQGLYYEQYF. In DNA form, the CDR3 reads TGTGCCTGGGGCACGGGACAGGGGTTATACTACGAGCAGTACTTC.

CDR3 coding DNA: TGTGCCAGCTCACTGAACAGGGTTTCATCTAATGAAAAACTGTTTTTT. Encoded protein: CASSLNRVSSNEKLFF. The chain links TRBV18 to TRBJ1-4; a weak D match, TRBD1 (6 bases). V lost 4 bases and J lost 3, with 15 bases in between. The CDR3 consists of 16 residues. CDR1 is KGHSH and CDR2 is LQKENI in the germline V gene.

The chain couples TRBV7-3 to TRBJ2-2; D uncertain. The CDR3 consists of 14 residues. CDR1 is SGHTA, CDR2 FQGTGA, per germline. With 2 bases removed from V and 0 bases from J, the gap between germline ends came to 4 bases. The DNA for the CDR3 is TGTGCCAGCAGCTTACTAGCGAACACCGGGGAGCTGTTTTTT. Amino acids: CASSLLANTGELFF.

The gene calls are TRBV28 and TRBJ2-3; weak D call: TRBD2 (5 bases). Trimming took off 8 bases at V and 4 bases at J, with 13 bases between the two ends. Germline CDR1 reads MDHEN; CDR2 reads SYDVKM. The CDR3 runs to 13 residues. The CDR3 loop is CASGETTSDTQYF. The CDR3 region has the DNA TGTGCCAGCGGCGAGACTACTTCAGATACGCAGTATTTT.

The J gene is TRBJ1-3, the V gene TRBV29-1; D unclear. CDR3 length: 13 residues. V lost 4 bases and J 0 bases, leaving 7 bases between the germline ends. Germline CDR1 and CDR2: SQVTM and ANQGSEA. The CDR3 spells CSVAQRSGNTIYF. For the CDR3, the DNA is TGCAGCGTTGCCCAGCGCTCTGGAAACACCATATATTTT.

The chain employs TRBV27 and TRBJ1-1; tentative D call: TRBD1 (6 bases). V was pared by 5 bases and J by 3 bases, with 13 bases between. This CDR3 spans 14 amino acids. CDR1 and CDR2 (germline): MNHEY, SMNVEV (reference sequence). This chain's CDR3 is CASSRTDSYTEAFF. The CDR3 DNA sequence: TGTGCCAGCAGTCGAACGGACAGCTACACTGAAGCTTTCTTT.

The rearrangement joins TRBV4-1 to TRBJ2-6, with D hard to call. V dropped 1 base and J dropped 0 bases, with 7 bases sitting between them. CDR3 length: 16 residues. Germline-derived CDR1 and CDR2 are MGHRA and YSYEKL. CDR3 coding DNA: TGCGCCAGCAGCCAAGTTCGTATCTCTGGGGCCAACGTCCTGACTTTC. Translated, it gives CASSQVRISGANVLTF.

The V gene is TRBV1, the J gene TRBJ2-7; the table names TRBD1, a call not compared with the DNA. TRBV1 is termed a pseudogene. The length of the CDR3 is 18 residues. CDR3 DNA sequence: TGCACCAGCAGCCAACTACGCATGATTGGGCGCCCCATCTACGAGCAGTACTTC. It encodes CTSSQLRMIGRPIYEQYF.

The V gene is TRBV3-1 (or the pseudogene TRBV3-2), the J gene TRBJ1-5; perhaps TRBD1 as D (5 bases). There are 15 residues in the CDR3. The V gene's germline CDR1 is LGHDT and CDR2 YNNKEL (reference sequence). Trimming shortened V by 0 bases and J by 5 bases, and 11 bases separated the two germline ends. For the CDR3, the DNA is TGTGCCAGCAGCCAAGACGCCGGGGGACATCAGCCCCAGCATTTT. It is translated as CASSQDAGGHQPQHF.

The CDR3 DNA reads TGTGCCAGTCAGAACAGAGCAGGGGGCTGGGGCGGGGAGCTGTTTTTT. Protein product: CASQNRAGGWGGELFF. The chain carries TRBV19 and TRBJ2-2; TRBD1 aligns across 8 bases. This CDR3 region has 16 residues. The germline V gene has CDR1 LNHDA and CDR2 SQIVND (reference sequence). V shed 8 bases, J shed 7 bases, and the junction held 15 bases outside the gene matches.

This chain connects TRBV28 to TRBJ2-7, with 10 bases lining up with TRBD1. This CDR3 contains 15 residues. After removal of 3 bases from V and 6 bases from J, the junction contained 8 bases not matched to a gene. In germline, CDR1 is MDHEN, CDR2 SYDVKM. The CDR3 DNA follows: TGTGCCAGCAGTTTCCGGGACAGGGGAAGGGGCGAGCAGTACTTC. Translation gives CASSFRDRGRGEQYF. Combining the CDR3 with reference TRBV28 and TRBJ2-7 gives the whole variable domain DVKVTQSSRYLVKRTGEKVFLECVQDMDHENMFWYRQDPGLGLRLIYFSYDVKMKEKGDIPEGYSVSREKKERFSLILESASTNQTSMYLCASSFRDRGRGEQYFGPGTRLTVT.

V and J are TRBV6-2 or TRBV6-3 and TRBJ2-2; the D gene is possibly TRBD2 (6 bases). The germline gives CDR1 MNHEY, CDR2 SVGEGT. The CDR3 consists of 15 residues. V was clipped by 1 base and J by 0 bases, with 6 bases between them. The CDR3 here is CASSYWGANTGELFF. CDR3 nucleotides: TGTGCCAGCAGTTACTGGGGGGCGAACACCGGGGAGCTGTTTTTT.

The chain recombines TRBV7-2 with TRBJ2-2; TRBD1 agrees at 8 bases. Per germline, CDR1 SGHTA and CDR2 FQGNSA. This CDR3 contains 16 residues. V was clipped by 1 base and J by 6 bases; unmatched bases: 7. The CDR3 DNA reads as TGTGCCAGCAGCTTAGGTCCGGGACAGGCGGCCGGGGAGCTGTTTTTT. It specifies CASSLGPGQAAGELFF.

The CDR3, as DNA: TGTGCCACCAGTGAAGGGACTACCAACGAGCAGTTCTTC. Translating gives CATSEGTTNEQFF. The chain has TRBV24-1 and TRBJ2-1; 7 bases agree with TRBD2. This CDR3 has 13 amino acids. The V gene end was trimmed by 4 bases and the J gene end by 10 bases; junction bases not matched to a gene: 6. Germline V lookup: CDR1 KGHDR, CDR2 SFDVKD.

There are a few counts of this clone. This chain links TRBV13 with TRBJ2-1; 8 bases align to TRBD2. Per germline, CDR1 PRHDT and CDR2 FYEKMQ (reference sequence). The CDR3 has 14 residues. V lost 1 base to trimming and J lost 6 bases; unmatched junction nucleotides: 2. In DNA form, the CDR3 reads TGTGCCAGCAGCTTAGTGGCGGGAGGCAATGAGCAGTTCTTC. It translates to CASSLVAGGNEQFF.

V and J are TRBV18 and TRBJ2-2, with TRBD1 matching 12 bases. The CDR3 is 16 residues long. Unmatched junction bases numbered 3, after V lost 0 bases and J lost 7 bases. CDR1 KGHSH and CDR2 LQKENI come from the germline V gene. This CDR3 is CASSPPGQGADGELFF. CDR3 coding DNA: TGTGCCAGCTCACCACCGGGACAGGGGGCTGACGGGGAGCTGTTTTTT.

The chain joins TRBV3-1 (or the pseudogene TRBV3-2) to TRBJ2-7; 10 bases match TRBD2. Trimming took 6 bases from V and 2 from J; bases not matched to a gene: 7. From germline, CDR1 is LGHDT and CDR2 YNNKEL (reference sequence). The length of the CDR3 is 15 residues. The CDR3 is CASRQTSGSAYEQYF. CDR3 coding DNA: TGTGCCAGCAGGCAGACTAGCGGGTCCGCCTACGAGCAGTACTTC.

The chain uses TRBV15 and TRBJ2-3; 10 nucleotides match TRBD2. Trimming cost V 1 base and J 5 bases; bases outside gene matches: 6. Looked up from germline, CDR1 is LNHNV and CDR2 is YYDKDF (reference sequence). This CDR3 has 16 residues. The chain's CDR3 is CATSRGLAGVVDTQYF. The CDR3 nucleotides read TGTGCCACCAGCAGAGGCCTAGCGGGAGTGGTAGATACGCAGTATTTT.

This clone is a singleton in its sample. The chain has TRBV7-3 and TRBJ2-1; TRBD1 matches at 7 bases. Germline loops: CDR1 SGHTA, CDR2 FQGTGA. The ends lost 4 bases at V and 5 bases at J; junction bases unmatched: 2. This CDR3 is built from 13 residues. The CDR3, as DNA: TGTGCCAGCAGCTCGGGACAGCACAATGAGCAGTTCTTC. Protein product: CASSSGQHNEQFF.

J is TRBJ2-3 and V is TRBV6-5; TRBD1 might be the D (6 bases). Germline values: CDR1 MNHEY, CDR2 SVGAGI. Trimming removed 1 base at V and 0 bases at J, with 11 bases between. The CDR3 contains 16 residues. CDR3 in DNA: TGTGCCAGCAGTTACTTGGACAGATCTAGCACAGATACGCAGTATTTT. Translation: CASSYLDRSSTDTQYF.

The chain combines TRBV13 with TRBJ2-1; unclear D gene. Germline V CDR1 and CDR2: PRHDT, FYEKMQ (reference sequence). CDR3 length: 14 residues. V shed 0 bases and J shed 1 base, with 4 bases lying between them. The CDR3 reads CASSLGQSYNEQFF. DNA for the CDR3: TGTGCCAGCAGCTTAGGGCAGTCCTACAATGAGCAGTTCTTC. Filled out from reference TRBV13 and TRBJ2-1, the complete variable domain reads AAGVIQSPRHLIKEKRETATLKCYPIPRHDTVYWYQQGPGQDPQFLISFYEKMQSDKGSIPDRFSAQQFSDYHSELNMSSLELGDSALYFCASSLGQSYNEQFFGPGTRLTVL.